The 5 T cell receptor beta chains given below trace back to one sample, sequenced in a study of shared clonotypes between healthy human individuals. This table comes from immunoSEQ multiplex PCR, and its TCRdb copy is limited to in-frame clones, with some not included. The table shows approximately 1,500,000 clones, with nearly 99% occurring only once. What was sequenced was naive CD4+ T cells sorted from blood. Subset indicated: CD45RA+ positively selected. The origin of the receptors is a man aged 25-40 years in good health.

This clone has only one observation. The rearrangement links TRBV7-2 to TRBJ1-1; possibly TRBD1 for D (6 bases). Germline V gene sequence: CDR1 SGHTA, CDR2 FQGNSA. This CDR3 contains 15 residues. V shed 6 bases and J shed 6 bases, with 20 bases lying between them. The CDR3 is CASRQGRAPVSEAFF. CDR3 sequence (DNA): TGTGCCAGCAGGCAGGGGAGGGCGCCAGTATCTGAAGCTTTCTTT.

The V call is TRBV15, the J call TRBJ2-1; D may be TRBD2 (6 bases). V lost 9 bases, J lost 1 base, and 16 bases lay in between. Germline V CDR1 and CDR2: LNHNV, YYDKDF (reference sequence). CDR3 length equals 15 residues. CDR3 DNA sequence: TGTGCCACTCGGGGAGGAGCGAAGTCCTACAATGAGCAGTTCTTC. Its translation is CATRGGAKSYNEQFF.

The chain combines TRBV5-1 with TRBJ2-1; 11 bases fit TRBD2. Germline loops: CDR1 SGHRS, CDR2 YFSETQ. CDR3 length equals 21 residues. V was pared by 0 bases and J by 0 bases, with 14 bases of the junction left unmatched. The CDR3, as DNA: TGCGCCAGCAGCTTGGAGGTAGCGGGAGGGCCTCTTGGCGTCTCCTACAATGAGCAGTTCTTC. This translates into CASSLEVAGGPLGVSYNEQFF.

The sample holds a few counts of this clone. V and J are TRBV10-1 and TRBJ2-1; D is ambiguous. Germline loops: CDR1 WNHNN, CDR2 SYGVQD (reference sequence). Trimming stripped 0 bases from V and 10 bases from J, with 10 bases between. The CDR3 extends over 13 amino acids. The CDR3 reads CASSESDLHEQFF. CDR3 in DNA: TGCGCCAGCAGTGAGTCGGATTTACACGAGCAGTTCTTC.

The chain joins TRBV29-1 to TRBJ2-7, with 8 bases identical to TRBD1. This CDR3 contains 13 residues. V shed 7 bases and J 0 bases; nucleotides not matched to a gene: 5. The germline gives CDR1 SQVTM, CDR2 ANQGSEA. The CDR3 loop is CSAGQGNSYEQYF. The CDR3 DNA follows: TGCAGCGCCGGACAGGGAAACTCCTACGAGCAGTACTTC.